These 29 T cell receptor beta chains share one sample of origin, sequenced in a study of blood T cell repertoires in COVID-19. This table comes from immunoSEQ multiplex PCR, and its TCRdb copy is limited to in-frame clones, with some not included. The sample lists roughly 270,000 clones, roughly 85% occurring once. The sequencing sample was made of peripheral blood. Receptors were obtained from a man in his fifties or sixties with active or convalescent COVID-19.

This rearrangement joins TRBV11-2 to TRBJ1-1; D unclear. The CDR3 extends over 14 amino acids. Germline values: CDR1 SGHAT, CDR2 FQNNGV. V was pared by 5 bases and J by 4 bases, with 14 bases between. CDR3 sequence (DNA): TGTGCCAGCAGCCCCGGGAGGGCGGTCACTGAAGCTTTCTTT. Amino acids: CASSPGRAVTEAFF.

This clone was observed a handful of times. This rearrangement joins TRBV5-6 to TRBJ2-1, with a tentative D call TRBD2 (6 bases). The V gene lost 3 bases and the J gene lost 0 bases, with 19 bases spanning the gap. Germline lookup yields CDR1 SGHDT and CDR2 YYEEEE. This CDR3 is built from 18 residues. CDR3 sequence: CASSSERTTRSSYNEQFF. DNA of the CDR3: TGTGCCAGCAGCTCAGAACGAACGACTAGGAGCTCCTACAATGAGCAGTTCTTC. The full variable domain, completed using reference TRBV5-6 and TRBJ2-1, is DAGVTQSPTHLIKTRGQQVTLRCSPKSGHDTVSWYQQALGQGPQFIFQYYEEEERQRGNFPDRFSGHQFPNYSSELNVNALLLGDSALYLCASSSERTTRSSYNEQFFGPGTRLTVL.

The V call is TRBV4-1, the J call TRBJ2-7; TRBD2 might be the D (6 bases). Germline-derived CDR1 and CDR2 are MGHRA and YSYEKL. The CDR3 length is 15 residues. The V and J ends lost 4 bases and 2 bases respectively, with 15 bases between them. The CDR3 DNA follows: TGCGCCAGCAGCCTCACAAGTAGCGGCACCTACGAGCAGTACTTC. Translation gives CASSLTSSGTYEQYF.

This clone was seen repeatedly, ten times or more. This chain's CDR3 is CASSAGAGYNEQFF. CDR3 nucleotides: TGTGCCAGCAGTGCGGGAGCGGGGTACAATGAGCAGTTCTTC. V is TRBV6-4 and J is TRBJ2-1; TRBD2 agrees at 7 bases. Germline V gene data show CDR1 as MRHNA and CDR2 as SNTAGT. V shed 4 bases and J 4 bases; nucleotides not matched to a gene: 4. The CDR3 covers 14 residues.

The rearrangement joins TRBV7-9 to TRBJ2-7, with TRBD1 as a possible D gene (5 bases). V gave up 0 bases and J gave up 7 bases, with 7 bases separating them. Germline-derived CDR1 and CDR2 are SEHNR and FQNEAQ (reference sequence). The CDR3 has 12 residues. The CDR3 protein is CASSLAGREQYF. In nucleotides, the CDR3 is TGTGCCAGCAGCTTAGCGGGGCGAGAGCAGTACTTC.

This chain connects TRBV2 to TRBJ1-2; D call uncertain. CDR1 is SNHLY, CDR2 FYNNEI, per germline. Trimming removed 2 bases from V and 6 bases from J, with 10 bases in between. The CDR3 sequence is 13 residues long. The CDR3 is CASSEFSTNGYTF. The DNA for the CDR3 is TGTGCCAGCAGTGAATTTTCCACTAATGGCTACACCTTC.

The V gene is TRBV18, the J gene TRBJ2-2; TRBD1 matches at 9 bases. J was trimmed by 5 bases and V by 3 bases; bases with no gene match: 4. Germline V gene data show CDR1 as KGHSH and CDR2 as LQKENI. The CDR3 contains 15 residues. CDR3 loop: CASSPGQGLTGELFF. The CDR3 bases are TGTGCCAGCTCACCGGGACAGGGTTTGACCGGGGAGCTGTTTTTT.

This chain's CDR3 is CASSDGGRKLRATVDTQYF. Here the CDR3 DNA reads TGTGCCAGCAGCGACGGGGGGCGGAAGCTAAGGGCTACGGTAGATACGCAGTATTTT. The genes are TRBV21-1 and TRBJ2-3; the table's TRBD2 call for D was not verified on the DNA. TRBV21-1 is deemed a pseudogene. CDR3 size: 19 residues.

The V and J genes are TRBV29-1 and TRBJ1-3; TRBD1 matches 7 bases. Germline loops: CDR1 SQVTM, CDR2 ANQGSEA. With V trimmed by 7 bases and J by 4 bases, 7 bases remained unmatched. The CDR3 contains 13 residues. CDR3 in amino acids: CSARQGVGNTIYF. The CDR3 region has the DNA TGCAGCGCACGTCAGGGGGTGGGAAACACCATATATTTT.

The CDR3 sequence: CASSIGQTYNEQFF. Written as DNA, the CDR3 is TGTGCCAGTAGTATCGGACAGACCTACAATGAGCAGTTCTTC. The V gene is TRBV19, the J gene TRBJ2-1; possibly TRBD1 for D (6 bases). The CDR3 is made up of 14 amino acids. CDR1 is LNHDA, CDR2 SQIVND, per germline (reference sequence). The V gene lost 3 bases and the J gene lost 2 bases, with 8 bases spanning the gap.

The genes are TRBV5-1 and TRBJ2-1, with TRBD2 matching 10 bases. J gave up 9 bases and V 2 bases, and 8 bases lay outside the gene matches. CDR1 and CDR2 (germline): SGHRS, YFSETQ. The CDR3 contains 15 residues. The CDR3 DNA is TGCGCCAGCAGCTTAGACCTAGCGGGAGTCGGTGAGCAGTTCTTC. Its translation is CASSLDLAGVGEQFF.

The chain employs TRBV28 and TRBJ2-1; 11 bases match TRBD2. This CDR3 comprises 16 residues. With 3 bases clipped from V and 7 bases from J, the junction kept 8 bases outside the gene matches. From germline, CDR1 is MDHEN and CDR2 SYDVKM. CDR3 sequence reads: CASSFSQGLAVNEQFF. The CDR3 DNA sequence: TGTGCCAGCAGTTTCTCCCAGGGACTAGCGGTAAATGAGCAGTTCTTC. The full variable domain, rest sourced from reference TRBV28 and TRBJ2-1, is DVKVTQSSRYLVKRTGEKVFLECVQDMDHENMFWYRQDPGLGLRLIYFSYDVKMKEKGDIPEGYSVSREKKERFSLILESASTNQTSMYLCASSFSQGLAVNEQFFGPGTRLTVL.

This chain uses TRBV9 with TRBJ1-1, with D perhaps matching TRBD1 (6 bases). V was clipped by 0 bases and J by 3 bases, with 12 bases between them. The CDR3 has 15 residues. Germline CDR1 is SGDLS and CDR2 is YYNGEE. The CDR3 loop is CASSVEPGDDTEAFF. The CDR3 DNA is TGTGCCAGCAGCGTAGAACCAGGGGATGACACTGAAGCTTTCTTT.

The chain employs TRBV19 and TRBJ2-1, with D possibly TRBD2 on 6 matching bases. Trimming took off 6 bases at V and 10 bases at J, with 22 bases between the two ends. The V gene's germline CDR1 is LNHDA and CDR2 SQIVND (reference sequence). This CDR3 has 15 amino acids. The CDR3 is CASSNPRDPRGEQFF. As DNA, the CDR3 is TGTGCCAGTAGCAACCCCCGGGACCCACGGGGGGAGCAGTTCTTC.

This clone was detected only a few times. V gene TRBV19 combines with J gene TRBJ1-1, with a possible D match to TRBD1 (5 bases). Germline CDR1 reads LNHDA; CDR2 reads SQIVND (reference sequence). CDR3 size: 14 residues. Trimming pared 0 bases from V and 8 bases from J, leaving 13 bases between. The CDR3 reads CASSIEGPAGEAFF. As DNA, the CDR3 is TGTGCCAGTAGTATAGAGGGCCCGGCAGGGGAAGCTTTCTTT. The full variable domain, in which reference TRBV19 and TRBJ1-1 provide the parts outside the CDR3, is DGGITQSPKYLFRKEGQNVTLSCEQNLNHDAMYWYRQDPGQGLRLIYYSQIVNDFQKGDIAEGYSVSREKKESFPLTVTSAQKNPTAFYLCASSIEGPAGEAFFGQGTRLTVV.

The chain recombines TRBV4-3 with TRBJ1-1; 8 bases align to TRBD1. CDR3 length: 16 residues. Per the germline V gene, CDR1 is LGHNA and CDR2 is YSLEER. V was clipped by 2 bases and J by 1 base; unmatched bases: 6. CDR3 coding DNA: TGCGCCAGCAGCCAAACGTGGACAGGGAGGAACACTGAAGCTTTCTTT. This codes for CASSQTWTGRNTEAFF.

This clone has a handful of counts. This chain connects TRBV4-3 to TRBJ1-2; tentative D call: TRBD1 (5 bases). Trimming removed 4 bases from V and 4 bases from J, with 16 bases in between. The CDR3 is 15 residues long. The V gene's germline CDR1 is LGHNA and CDR2 YSLEER. The CDR3 DNA reads TGCGCCAGCAGCCCAGTAGCGGGGGGTTCCTATGGCTACACCTTC. Its translation is CASSPVAGGSYGYTF.

The chain has TRBV7-8 and TRBJ1-3, with 8 nucleotides matching TRBD1. The germline V gene encodes CDR1 SGHVS and CDR2 FQNEAQ. V shed 1 base and J 7 bases; nucleotides not matched to a gene: 6. The CDR3 extends over 15 amino acids. CDR3 residues: CASSLGGTGGNTIYF. CDR3 coding DNA: TGTGCCAGCAGCTTAGGGGGGACAGGAGGGAACACCATATATTTT.

The chain carries TRBV11-2 and TRBJ2-2; D may be TRBD1 (6 bases). Germline values: CDR1 SGHAT, CDR2 FQNNGV. The CDR3 loop spans 15 amino acids. V was cut by 5 bases and J by 4 bases, with 14 bases left in between. The CDR3 DNA sequence: TGTGCCAGCAGCCCTATGCAGGGGATCACCGGGGAGCTGTTTTTT. Translation: CASSPMQGITGELFF.

The chain joins TRBV7-2 to TRBJ2-5, with 10 positions matching TRBD2. From germline, CDR1 is SGHTA and CDR2 FQGNSA. V trimming: 5 bases; J trimming: 1 base; junction bases outside the gene matches: 4. CDR3 length: 15 amino acids. The CDR3 bases are TGTGCCAGCAGCCTGCCTAGCGGGGGCCAAGAGACCCAGTACTTC. Protein sequence: CASSLPSGGQETQYF.

This sequence joins TRBV6-5 and TRBJ1-6, with 10 nucleotides matching TRBD1. Germline values: CDR1 MNHEY, CDR2 SVGAGI. The CDR3 contains 15 residues. The ends lost 6 bases at V and 10 bases at J; junction bases unmatched: 9. In nucleotides, the CDR3 is TGTGCCAGCAGCGCTGGACAGGGGGGATGGTCACCCCTCCACTTT. It is translated as CASSAGQGGWSPLHF.

The chain uses TRBV24-1 and TRBJ2-1; perhaps TRBD2 as D (6 bases). CDR1 is KGHDR, CDR2 SFDVKD, per germline. Between the trimmed V and J ends, which lost 6 bases and 9 bases, there was a span of 17 bases. CDR3 length equals 14 residues. The CDR3 DNA reads TGTGCCACCAGTCTATCAACCGGGACTGTTGAGCAGTTCTTC. Protein product: CATSLSTGTVEQFF.

The chain links TRBV5-1 to TRBJ1-2; maybe TRBD1 (6 bases). The CDR3 length is 12 residues. The V gene's germline CDR1 is SGHRS and CDR2 YFSETQ. Trimming stripped 0 bases from V and 6 bases from J, with 6 bases between. The CDR3 DNA sequence: TGCGCCAGCAGCTTGGGGGGGCATGGCTACACCTTC. This translates into CASSLGGHGYTF.

The CDR3 DNA follows: TGTGCCAGCGCGGACAGGGTGAATTCACCCCTCCACTTT. Translated: CASADRVNSPLHF. This chain uses TRBV6-6 with TRBJ1-6; 8 bases line up with TRBD1. Germline V lookup: CDR1 MNHNY, CDR2 SVGAGI (reference sequence). V lost 8 bases, J lost 7 bases, and 4 bases stayed unmatched. CDR3 size: 13 residues.

The chain employs TRBV11-2 and TRBJ1-6; D might be TRBD1 (5 bases). Trimming shortened V by 6 bases and J by 4 bases, and 13 bases separated the two germline ends. The CDR3 extends over 15 amino acids. Germline V gene sequence: CDR1 SGHAT, CDR2 FQNNGV. The chain's CDR3 is CASSAPGGYNSPLHF. The CDR3 DNA reads as TGTGCCAGCAGTGCTCCGGGGGGATATAATTCACCCCTCCACTTT.

This sequence joins TRBV7-9 and TRBJ2-3; possible D gene TRBD1, 6 bases. The V end lost 5 bases, the J end lost 0 bases, and 12 bases lay between the germline ends. This CDR3 has 15 amino acids. Germline assignment: CDR1 SEHNR and CDR2 FQNEAQ (reference sequence). The CDR3 sequence: CASSTPGQSTDTQYF. For the CDR3, the DNA is TGTGCCAGCAGCACCCCGGGACAAAGCACAGATACGCAGTATTTT.

This chain joins TRBV3-1 (or the pseudogene TRBV3-2) and TRBJ2-7; D is possibly TRBD1 (5 bases). Trimming shortened V by 4 bases and J by 4 bases, and 14 bases separated the two germline ends. Looked up from germline, CDR1 is LGHDT and CDR2 is YNNKEL (reference sequence). The CDR3 length is 14 residues. CDR3: CASSPQGSLYEQYF. Here the CDR3 DNA reads TGTGCCAGCAGCCCGCAGGGATCCTTGTACGAGCAGTACTTC.

The chain carries TRBV7-2 and TRBJ1-2; TRBD1 is a possible D gene (5 bases). The CDR3 spans 13 residues. The V gene lost 5 bases and the J gene lost 6 bases, with 13 bases spanning the gap. Germline V CDR1 and CDR2: SGHTA, FQGNSA. This CDR3 is CASSAIGRDGYTF. The CDR3 DNA reads TGTGCCAGCAGCGCCATAGGCAGGGATGGCTACACCTTC.

The rearrangement uses TRBV5-1 and TRBJ1-2; no clear D gene. This CDR3 contains 14 residues. Germline V gene lookup returns CDR1 SGHRS and CDR2 YFSETQ. The V end lost 0 bases, the J end lost 0 bases, and 6 bases lay between the germline ends. In DNA, the CDR3 is TGCGCCAGCAGCTTGGTAGCCTCTAACTATGGCTACACCTTC. The encoded protein is CASSLVASNYGYTF.